This passage covers 5 T cell receptor beta chains from one sample sequenced in a study of early T cells in non-severe SARS-CoV-2 infection. In TCRdb, the 5' RACE reads were re-called with MiXCR into one record per CDR3 protein. The sample lists tens of thousands of distinct CDR3 sequences, roughly 5.3% occurring once. Source material: whole blood. Source of these receptors: an adult who was a healthcare worker with PCR-confirmed SARS-CoV-2 infection or an uninfected control (not recorded which).

This clonotype was counted many times. The gene calls are TRBV24-1 and TRBJ1-1; perhaps TRBD1 as D (5 bases). The germline gives CDR1 KGHDR, CDR2 SFDVKD. V lost 4 bases and J 5 bases, leaving 13 bases between the germline ends. The CDR3 totals 14 residues. CDR3 nucleotide sequence: TGTGCCACCAGTGACGGCTTGAGGGGAACTGAAGCTTTCTTT. It translates to CATSDGLRGTEAFF.

This clonotype was counted many times. The CDR3 is CSARRGTDTQYF. The CDR3 nucleotides read TGCAGTGCCCGGCGGGGCACAGATACGCAGTATTTT. The chain uses TRBV20-1 and TRBJ2-3, with D possibly being TRBD2 (5 bases). Between the trimmed V and J ends, which lost 6 bases and 1 base, there was a span of 8 bases. There are 12 residues in the CDR3. CDR1 is DFQATT and CDR2 is SNEGSKA in the germline V gene (reference sequence).

This clonotype was observed many times. The V call is TRBV20-1, the J call TRBJ2-1, with D perhaps matching TRBD1 or TRBD2 (5 bases each). V was trimmed by 8 bases and J by 5 bases, leaving 13 bases between them. Germline-derived CDR1 and CDR2 are DFQATT and SNEGSKA (reference sequence). The CDR3 is 12 amino acids. CDR3 in amino acids: CSPGDGDNEQFF. CDR3 nucleotide sequence: TGCAGTCCCGGGGACGGTGACAATGAGCAGTTCTTC.

In its sample, this clonotype ranks as medium-sized. The chain recombines TRBV11-2 with TRBJ1-1, with 7 bases aligning to TRBD1. Germline V lookup: CDR1 SGHAT, CDR2 FQNNGV. After removal of 4 bases from V and 0 bases from J, the junction contained 5 bases not matched to a gene. The CDR3 is 15 residues long. The CDR3 coding sequence is TGTGCCAGCAGCTCGGGACAGACTTTGAACACTGAAGCTTTCTTT. Translated, it gives CASSSGQTLNTEAFF.

In its sample, this clonotype was seen a few times. This chain links TRBV6-6 with TRBJ2-3; possibly TRBD2 for D (6 bases). V was trimmed by 5 bases and J by 1 base, leaving 16 bases between them. This CDR3 spans 16 amino acids. Per germline, CDR1 MNHNY and CDR2 SVGAGI (reference sequence). CDR3 in DNA: TGTGCCAGCAGTAACCAACTAGCTGGGGGCACAGATACGCAGTATTTT. This translates into CASSNQLAGGTDTQYF.